This T cell receptor beta chain came from a study of cytomegalovirus exposure and HLA in healthy donors. Germline CDR1 reads ENHRY; CDR2 reads SYGVKD. There are 15 residues in the CDR3. V shed 0 bases and J shed 6 bases, with 12 bases lying between them. The PCR was carried out with 60 Vbeta primers and 13 Jbeta primers. The method was immunoSEQ multiplex PCR; TCRdb's version includes in-frame clones alone and lacks a portion of them. The data hold about 170,000 clones, with approximately 79% observed a single time. Sequenced: PBMCs. The receptor's source is a male donor in good health and CMV-seronegative. J is TRBJ1-3 and V is TRBV10-3; D is uncertain. CDR3 coding DNA: TGTGCCATCAGTGAGTCTGGAGGTATACCAAACACCATATATTTT. Translating gives CAISESGGIPNTIYF.